A single sample is the source of the 25 T cell receptor beta chains below, sequenced in a study of graft-versus-host responses after intestinal transplantation. Assay used: immunoSEQ multiplex PCR; TCRdb lists only in-frame clones, some missing. The sample contains 6,000 to 6,500 clones, about 20% of which appear only once. This sample comprised alloreactive CD4+ T cells from a mixed lymphocyte reaction culture, obtained before transplantation. Indicated subset: CFSE-low proliferating T cells sorted from approximately six-day pre-transplant mixed lymphocyte reaction (GvH or HvG direction). These receptors were obtained from a human patient who was an organ donor for intestinal transplantation.

The genes are TRBV4-2 and TRBJ2-7; D not certain. CDR1 and CDR2 from the germline V gene are LGHNA and YNFKEQ. CDR3 length: 11 amino acids. The ends were cut back, 6 bases at V and 2 bases at J, with 5 bases in the middle. The CDR3 here is CASRGTYEQYF. DNA for the CDR3: TGTGCCAGCAGGGGCACCTACGAGCAGTACTTC.

As concerns this clone: A read error is the likely source, as a far larger clone sits one nucleotide away. The chain is built from TRBV6-5 and TRBJ1-2; TRBD1 aligns across 11 bases. The CDR3 runs 15 residues. Germline CDR1 and CDR2: MNHEY and SVGAGI. The CDR3 DNA reads as TGTGCCAGCAGAGCCGGGACAGGGGGTTTCTATGGCTGCACCTTC. Protein product: CASRAGTGGFYGCTF.

This clone was counted a few times. The rearrangement joins TRBV18 to TRBJ2-2; 7 positions agree with TRBD2. CDR1 and CDR2 from the germline V gene are KGHSH and LQKENI. The V and J ends lost 6 bases and 1 base, in that order; junction bases with no gene match: 8. The CDR3 runs 16 residues. The CDR3 region is CASSPVAGVNTGELFF. In DNA form, the CDR3 reads TGTGCCAGCTCTCCTGTCGCGGGGGTGAACACCGGGGAGCTGTTTTTT.

This rearrangement joins TRBV2 to TRBJ1-1, with TRBD1 matching over 12 bases. With 6 bases clipped from V and 4 bases from J, the junction kept 12 bases outside the gene matches. CDR3 size: 17 residues. Per the germline V gene, CDR1 is SNHLY and CDR2 is FYNNEI. The DNA for the CDR3 is TGTGCCAGCAGGAAAACCGGGACAGGGGGCGTTGGCACTGAAGCTTTCTTT. This codes for CASRKTGTGGVGTEAFF.

By share, this clone counts as medium-sized (0.01 to 0.1%). The V and J genes are TRBV5-1 and TRBJ2-5; D assignment may be TRBD1 or TRBD2 (6 bases each). Trimming took 0 bases from V and 5 from J, leaving 17 bases between them. Per germline, CDR1 SGHRS and CDR2 YFSETQ. The CDR3 length is 16 residues. CDR3: CASSLEYIGGGETQYF. The CDR3 DNA reads TGCGCCAGCAGCTTGGAGTATATCGGGGGCGGGGAGACCCAGTACTTC.

The rearrangement links TRBV18 to TRBJ2-7; tentatively, D is TRBD2 (7 bases). This CDR3 spans 12 amino acids. Germline lookup yields CDR1 KGHSH and CDR2 LQKENI. V was pared by 5 bases and J by 3 bases, with 8 bases between. The CDR3 DNA reads as TGTGCCAGCTCAAGGGGGGGCTACGAGCAGTACTTC. It codes for CASSRGGYEQYF.

This clone came up many times. V and J are TRBV6-1 and TRBJ1-1; D gene ambiguous. V lost 5 bases, J lost 6 bases, and 7 bases lay in between. The germline gives CDR1 MNHNS, CDR2 SASEGT. The length of the CDR3 is 11 residues. The CDR3 bases are TGTGCCAGCAGTTTCGGTCCTGAAGCTTTCTTT. Amino acid sequence: CASSFGPEAFF.

This clone turned up a few times. The gene calls are TRBV5-1 and TRBJ2-7; perhaps TRBD2 as D (5 bases). Germline V gives CDR1 SGHRS, CDR2 YFSETQ. The ends were cut back, 0 bases at V and 7 bases at J, with 17 bases in the middle. The CDR3 has 15 residues. The CDR3 coding sequence is TGCGCCAGCAGCTTGGAGGCTAGCACTTTGGGTGAGCAGTACTTC. Amino acid sequence: CASSLEASTLGEQYF.

This clone has more than one count but fewer than ten. V is TRBV5-1 and J is TRBJ2-3; no definite D call. The CDR3 has 11 residues. The germline V and J ends were trimmed by 5 bases and 3 bases, with 4 bases remaining between them. Germline-derived CDR1 and CDR2 are SGHRS and YFSETQ. CDR3: CASSSTDTQYF. In nucleotides, the CDR3 is TGCGCCAGCAGTTCTACAGATACGCAGTATTTT.

This clone was seen only a few times. This sequence joins TRBV5-8 and TRBJ2-7; no firm D call. Looked up from germline, CDR1 is SGHTS and CDR2 is YDEGEE. Trimming pared 1 base from V and 4 bases from J, leaving 12 bases between. The CDR3 extends over 14 amino acids. In nucleotides, the CDR3 is TGTGCCAGCAGCTTGTCCCTACCTCCTTACGAGCAGTACTTC. It is translated as CASSLSLPPYEQYF. Based on the CDR3 plus reference TRBV5-8 and TRBJ2-7, the full variable domain is EAGVTQSPTHLIKTRGQQATLRCSPISGHTSVYWYQQALGLGLQFLLWYDEGEERNRGNFPPRFSGRQFPNYSSELNVNALELEDSALYLCASSLSLPPYEQYFGPGTRLTVT.

CDR3 region: CASSLQGARGANVLTF. CDR3 coding DNA: TGTGCCAGCAGCTTACAGGGGGCGCGAGGGGCCAACGTCCTGACTTTC. The gene calls are TRBV7-9 and TRBJ2-6; 8 bases fit TRBD1. V lost 2 bases to trimming and J lost 4 bases; unmatched junction nucleotides: 4. Germline lookup yields CDR1 SEHNR and CDR2 FQNEAQ (reference sequence). The CDR3 is 16 amino acids.

The chain recombines TRBV5-1 with TRBJ1-4; 9 bases agree with TRBD1. The CDR3 consists of 14 residues. Germline trimming cut 4 bases from V and 8 bases from J; bases unmatched to any gene: 6. The germline V gene has CDR1 SGHRS and CDR2 YFSETQ. CDR3 bases: TGCGCCAGCAGCCCACAGGGGGCCCAAGAAAAACTGTTTTTT. Residues: CASSPQGAQEKLFF.

The CDR3: CASRIQGKRGNTIYF. CDR3 nucleotide sequence: TGTGCCAGCAGAATACAGGGGAAGCGAGGAAACACCATATATTTT. The genes are TRBV5-3 and TRBJ1-3, with 7 bases that match TRBD1. TRBV5-3 is filed as an ORF, its function uncertain. The trim removed 8 bases at V and 4 bases at J, leaving 12 bases unmatched. The CDR3 is 15 amino acids.

This clone is termed large. The chain combines TRBV4-1 with TRBJ2-7; TRBD2 matches at 13 bases. Germline V CDR1 and CDR2: MGHRA, YSYEKL. Trimming took 2 bases from V and 0 from J; bases not matched to a gene: 13. This CDR3 has 20 amino acids. In DNA, the CDR3 is TGCGCCAGCAGCCAAAACCCTACTAGCGGGGGGGCAATCGGCTCCTACGAGCAGTACTTC. Translating it yields CASSQNPTSGGAIGSYEQYF.

V gene TRBV6-5 combines with J gene TRBJ1-3; weak D call: TRBD1 (5 bases). Trimming shortened V by 6 bases and J by 3 bases, and 15 bases separated the two germline ends. CDR1 is MNHEY and CDR2 is SVGAGI in the germline V gene. This CDR3 spans 15 amino acids. The chain's CDR3 is CASRPVRGNGNTIYF. The CDR3 DNA sequence: TGTGCCAGCAGGCCCGTTCGGGGGAATGGAAACACCATATATTTT.

This clone was observed a handful of times. DNA of the CDR3: TGTGCCAGCAGAGCCGGGACAGGGGGTTTCTATGGCTACACCTTC. Residues: CASRAGTGGFYGYTF. The chain couples TRBV6-9 to TRBJ1-2, with TRBD1 matching 11 bases. After removal of 6 bases from V and 4 bases from J, the junction contained 7 bases not matched to a gene. The germline V gene encodes CDR1 MNHGY and CDR2 SVAAGI. The CDR3 extends over 15 amino acids.

The sample holds a few counts of this clone. The chain links TRBV12-5 to TRBJ2-5, with 8 bases that match TRBD1. CDR3 length equals 18 residues. Germline V gene data show CDR1 as LGHNT and CDR2 as FRNRAP. The J segment lost 0 bases and the V segment lost 3 bases, leaving 12 bases of the junction unmatched. The CDR3 DNA reads TGTGCTAGTGGTTTAAGGGGCAGGGGGCACGGGCACCAAGAGACCCAGTACTTC. This encodes CASGLRGRGHGHQETQYF.

This clone showed up just a few times. The rearrangement joins TRBV20-1 to TRBJ1-2; TRBD1 is a possible D gene (5 bases). CDR3 size: 11 residues. From germline, CDR1 is DFQATT and CDR2 SNEGSKA (reference sequence). The germline V and J ends were trimmed by 2 bases and 5 bases, with 6 bases remaining between them. The CDR3 nucleotides are TGCAGTGCTAGAAAGGGGTATGGCTACACCTTC. Translation: CSARKGYGYTF.

This clone turned up a few times. This chain joins TRBV7-3 and TRBJ1-1; 9 nucleotides match TRBD1. Per the germline V gene, CDR1 is SGHTA and CDR2 is FQGTGA. V lost 5 bases, J lost 3 bases, and 4 bases stayed unmatched. This CDR3 is built from 14 residues. CDR3 nucleotide sequence: TGTGCCAGCAGCGCGACAGGGGGTGACACTGAAGCTTTCTTT. Amino acid sequence: CASSATGGDTEAFF.

This clone is medium-sized by share. The chain links TRBV19 to TRBJ2-1; weak D call: TRBD1 (6 bases). Germline-derived CDR1 and CDR2 are LNHDA and SQIVND (reference sequence). V lost 6 bases and J 1 base, leaving 16 bases between the germline ends. The length of the CDR3 is 16 residues. CDR3 residues: CASRATGYLSYNEQFF. The DNA of the CDR3 is TGTGCCAGTAGGGCAACAGGGTACCTATCCTACAATGAGCAGTTCTTC.

Sample share makes this clone medium-sized. This rearrangement joins TRBV11-2 to TRBJ1-6; 7 bases are a match to TRBD1. V was clipped by 4 bases and J by 3 bases; unmatched bases: 3. This CDR3 has 15 residues. CDR1 and CDR2 (germline): SGHAT, FQNNGV. The CDR3 region is CASSSRQGYNSPLHF. The CDR3 bases are TGTGCCAGCAGCTCTCGACAGGGCTATAATTCACCCCTCCACTTT.

Regarding this clone: One base separates it from a far larger clone, so it is likely a read error. Other DNA sequences of this sample code for an identical CDR3. This chain connects TRBV5-1 to TRBJ2-1; no firm D call. With 5 bases removed from V and 0 bases from J, the gap between germline ends came to 12 bases. The CDR3 is made up of 15 amino acids. CDR1 is SGHRS and CDR2 is YFSETQ in the germline V gene. The CDR3 spells CASSLTLSSYNEQFF. The CDR3 coding sequence is TGCGCCAGCAGTTTGACCCTTAGCTCCTACAATGAGCAGTTCTTC. The entire variable domain, with the rest obtained from reference TRBV5-1 and TRBJ2-1, is as follows: KAGVTQTPRYLIKTRGQQVTLSCSPISGHRSVSWYQQTPGQGLQFLFEYFSETQRNKGNFPGRFSGRQFSNSRSEMNVSTLELGDSALYLCASSLTLSSYNEQFFGPGTRLTVL.

The sample holds a few counts of this clone. V and J are TRBV7-3 and TRBJ2-3; 7 bases are shared with TRBD2. The germline V gene has CDR1 SGHTA and CDR2 FQGTGA. Trimming cost V 3 bases and J 1 base; bases outside gene matches: 4. CDR3 length: 15 amino acids. The CDR3: CASSLSGGRTDTQYF. The DNA for the CDR3 is TGTGCCAGCAGCTTGTCGGGGGGACGCACAGATACGCAGTATTTT.

This chain joins TRBV5-6 and TRBJ1-2; 10 bases match TRBD1. Germline lookup yields CDR1 SGHDT and CDR2 YYEEEE. J gave up 7 bases and V 5 bases, and 5 bases lay outside the gene matches. There are 13 residues in the CDR3. The CDR3 protein is CASRYRDRGGYTF. The DNA for the CDR3 is TGTGCCAGCAGATACCGGGACAGGGGTGGCTACACCTTC.

This clone has only a few counts. This rearrangement joins TRBV7-2 to TRBJ2-3; tentative D call: TRBD2 (7 bases). Trimming removed 5 bases from V and 4 bases from J, with 19 bases in between. The CDR3 has 16 residues. Germline V gives CDR1 SGHTA, CDR2 FQGNSA. CDR3 sequence (DNA): TGTGCCAGCAGCCCACGACGTCGGGGGGCAGCAGATACGCAGTATTTT. Its protein product is CASSPRRRGAADTQYF. Drawing the rest from reference TRBV7-2 and TRBJ2-3, the complete variable domain is GAGVSQSPSNKVTEKGKDVELRCDPISGHTALYWYRQSLGQGLEFLIYFQGNSAPDKSGLPSDRFSAERTGGSVSTLTIQRTQQEDSAVYLCASSPRRRGAADTQYFGPGTRLTVL.